In its sample, the clone carrying this TCR beta chain was seen a few times. This sample is part of a study of Ad26.COV2.S vaccination and SARS-CoV-2 variants. The protocol was immunoSEQ multiplex PCR, while the TCRdb copy is restricted to in-frame clones and leaves out a portion. Found here are about 680,000 clones, 70% to 90% of them singletons; the top ten hold around 1.4%. Treatment meaning: about 20 received Ad26.COV2.S at low or high dose, single or two shots; 5 received placebo; per-sample allocation not given. Sampling was done on day 63 after the first vaccine or placebo injection. The receptor was derived from a person between 18 and 65 years old who received the Ad26.COV2.S COVID-19 vaccine or a placebo. Sequenced material: peripheral blood, taken in a trial of Ad26.COV2.S vaccine versus placebo.

The CDR3 sequence is CASSKGQGLLEQYF. The CDR3 DNA sequence: TGCGCCAGCAGCAAGGGACAGGGATTGCTCGAGCAGTACTTC. The chain joins TRBV5-1 to TRBJ2-7; 9 nucleotides agree with TRBD1. Germline V lookup: CDR1 SGHRS, CDR2 YFSETQ. The J segment lost 6 bases and the V segment lost 4 bases, leaving 8 bases of the junction unmatched. The CDR3 loop spans 14 amino acids.